This T cell receptor (beta chain) was recovered during a study of graft-versus-host responses after intestinal transplantation. V was cut by 2 bases and J by 3 bases, with 11 bases left in between. CDR3 length equals 14 residues. Germline V gene lookup returns CDR1 SGDLS and CDR2 YYNGEE. TCRdb's table, derived via immunoSEQ multiplex PCR, lists solely in-frame clones and lacks some. There are around 92,000 clones in the sample; about 84% occur only once, and more than 1.4% lies in the top ten. The table lists this clone with a count of one. The sequencing used PBMCs, collected 255 days after intestinal transplant. The source is a human patient who received an intestinal transplant, so some T cells may come from the graft donor. The V gene is TRBV9, the J gene TRBJ1-1, with D hard to call. CDR3 region: CASSVTAGYTEAFF. The CDR3 DNA reads TGTGCCAGCAGCGTTACCGCCGGGTACACTGAAGCTTTCTTT.